The following is a T cell receptor (beta chain) sequence with its context. Its target is not known. In TCRdb, the 5' RACE reads were re-called with MiXCR into one record per CDR3 protein. The table lists over 50,000 distinct CDR3 sequences, about 7.6% of them singletons. After removal of 2 bases from V and 5 bases from J, the junction contained 5 bases not matched to a gene. Germline CDR1 and CDR2: SGHTA and FQGNSA. The CDR3 loop spans 15 amino acids. The sample originates from a study of early T cells in non-severe SARS-CoV-2 infection. General observations from the study: The study's VDJdb matching favored anti-spike CD8 responses and missed private and CD4 specificities.

This sequence was found in an adult who was a healthcare worker with PCR-confirmed SARS-CoV-2 infection or an uninfected control (not recorded which). The chain links TRBV7-2 to TRBJ2-5; TRBD2 agrees at 10 bases. The source was whole blood, collected at baseline. CDR3 in amino acids: CASSLPSGRRETQYF. CDR3 coding DNA: TGTGCCAGCAGCTTACCTAGCGGGAGACGGGAGACCCAGTACTTC.